Listed below are T cell receptor beta chains from one sample, sequenced in a study of blood T cell repertoires in COVID-19. Here immunoSEQ multiplex PCR was the method, and the copy in TCRdb shows in-frame clones only, minus some. This sample carries a few hundred thousand clones, more than 75% of them seen once, and the ten largest clones take about 2.9%. The specimen was peripheral blood. Every receptor here comes from a man in his sixties with acute or convalescent COVID-19. CDR3s include the opening cysteine and the closing phenylalanine or tryptophan. Clone sizes are given selectively: once, few, many, or a class where the clone is expanded.

V	length	size	J	CDR3
TRBV2	11	.	TRBJ2-7	CASSYEREQYF
TRBV6-5	13	.	TRBJ1-2	CASTRDFGDGYTF
TRBV6-5	15	.	TRBJ2-2	CASKGTGMNTGELFF
TRBV7-3	17	.	TRBJ2-7	CASSLTSSGASAYEQYF
TRBV5-1	14	.	TRBJ2-7	CASSNSLPPYEQYF
TRBV6-5	15	once	TRBJ2-3	CASRVSGGGADTQYF
TRBV2	12	.	TRBJ1-5	CASSDSGQPQHF
TRBV9	18	.	TRBJ1-3	CASSVAGSGGAGGNTIYF
TRBV2	14	.	TRBJ2-3	CASTQTSGPDTQYF
TRBV18	13	once	TRBJ1-1	CASSPRSDTEAFF
TRBV7-9	14	.	TRBJ2-7	CASSKGGQRNEQYF
TRBV19	16	.	TRBJ1-3	CASSIRGGSSGNTIYF
TRBV29-1	13	.	TRBJ2-7	CSAGGWTSDEQYF
TRBV7-2	14	.	TRBJ2-3	CASSLFGATDTQYF
TRBV6-5	15	.	TRBJ1-2	CASSRGTLQDYGYTF
TRBV15	15	.	TRBJ1-5	CATSREQGSNQPQHF
TRBV5-1	13	.	TRBJ1-1	CASSPAEGREAFF
TRBV11-2	17	.	TRBJ1-6	CASSIQGASSYNSPLHF
TRBV4-2	15	.	TRBJ1-1	CASSLFPGGSTEAFF
TRBV24-1	12	.	TRBJ1-2	CATGGNGYGYTF
TRBV6-1	15	.	TRBJ1-1	CASSEPGQMNTEAFF
TRBV5-1	16	.	TRBJ1-1	CASSSGQGVSNTEAFF
TRBV6-5	14	.	TRBJ2-3	CASSLTRRGDTQYF
TRBV7-9	14	.	TRBJ1-1	CASSLVRGNTEAFF
TRBV7-9	14	.	TRBJ2-5	CASSPQQYQETQYF
TRBV28	16	.	TRBJ2-7	CASSFSNRGLTYEQYF
TRBV2	12	few	TRBJ2-2	CASMGQFGELFF
TRBV7-8	13	.	TRBJ2-7	CASSPLLGYEQYF
TRBV9	15	.	TRBJ2-3	CASSVVGSSTDTQYF
TRBV9	12	many	TRBJ1-1	CASGQVNTEAFF
TRBV5-6	17	.	TRBJ2-3	CASSPVGQGALTDTQYF
TRBV27	14	.	TRBJ1-4	CASSRQATNEKLFF
TRBV24-1	14	.	TRBJ1-6	CATSLTRDNSPLHF
TRBV18	19	.	TRBJ2-1	CASSPPSLAGGLSYNEQFF
TRBV4-3	16	.	TRBJ2-6	CASSQDGAGGANVLTF
TRBV6-5	15	.	TRBJ2-3	CASRASQGRGDTQYF
TRBV21-1	15	.	TRBJ2-7	CASSKPQRGAHEQYF
TRBV19	15	.	TRBJ2-7	CASSIGRGQPYEQYF
TRBV5-5	12	.	TRBJ2-1	CASSRDYNEQFF
TRBV4-1	15	.	TRBJ2-7	CASIQPADRDYEQYF
TRBV12-3/TRBV12-4	13	few	TRBJ1-1	CASRTTGNTEAFF
TRBV3-1/TRBV3-2	17	.	TRBJ1-1	CASSRPGQGGLGTEAFF
TRBV14	14	.	TRBJ1-1	CASSRQQGSTEAFF
TRBV7-3	15	.	TRBJ2-1	CASSALAGGYNEQFF
TRBV11-3	13	.	TRBJ2-3	CASSLGGADTQYF
TRBV6-1	16	.	TRBJ2-3	CASSEALAASTDTQYF
TRBV5-6	15	.	TRBJ2-5	CASSISGGLQETQYF
TRBV27	18	.	TRBJ2-5	CASSPGQGNNTAGETQYF
TRBV27	14	once	TRBJ2-5	CASSYGTSVETQYF
TRBV11-2	15	.	TRBJ2-2	CASCVGRGDAGELFF
TRBV9	16	.	TRBJ2-2	CASSATGGGSTGELFF
TRBV7-9	14	.	TRBJ1-1	CASSQGQTKPEAFF
TRBV10-3	11	.	TRBJ2-7	CAIGAGYEQYF
TRBV18	16	.	TRBJ2-6	CASSGTGPYGANVLTF
TRBV15	14	few	TRBJ1-1	CATSRRTGNTEAFF
TRBV30	14	.	TRBJ1-5	CAWGGQASNQPQHF
TRBV6-2/TRBV6-3	16	.	TRBJ2-5	CASSYRRERGPETQYF
TRBV4-1	13	.	TRBJ2-7	CASAGGARNEQYF